This T cell receptor (beta chain) was identified in a study of long-term antiretroviral therapy in people with HIV. Findings of the study overall: ART preceded a rise in diversity that nonetheless stayed lower than in transplant donor controls.

A note on this clone: Antigen unknown.

CDR1 SNHLY and CDR2 FYNNEI come from the germline V gene. V lost 1 base, J lost 6 bases, and 14 bases lay in between. CDR3 length: 15 residues. An immunoSEQ assay, version v3.0, was performed at survey level. Data came from immunoSEQ multiplex PCR; TCRdb stores just in-frame clones and leaves some out. This table has around 33,000 clones, 83% appearing once. This clonotype was obtained from a man younger than 35 with HIV. The chain joins TRBV2 to TRBJ2-3; D may be TRBD1 (6 bases). The sample here was unsorted PBMCs, taken 0.4 years before starting antiretroviral therapy. The CDR3 coding sequence is TGTGCCAGCAGTGAAGGTGGGGGCAGGGGTGATACGCAGTATTTT. The encoded protein is CASSEGGGRGDTQYF. The full variable domain, with the rest looked up from reference TRBV2 and TRBJ2-3, is EPEVTQTPSHQVTQMGQEVILRCVPISNHLYFYWYRQILGQKVEFLVSFYNNEISEKSEIFDDQFSVERPDGSNFTLKIRSTKLEDSAMYFCASSEGGGRGDTQYFGPGTRLTVL.